Sequencing of this T cell receptor beta chain was carried out in a study of vaccination effects on CD4 cells after COVID-19. Study-wide points: The study, lacking early post-infection timepoints, had few convalescent patients.

ViraFEST used viral peptide pools to expand antigen-specific CD4+ T cells before sequencing. CD4+ T cells were isolated after less than 12 days of culture. As their vaccination, participants received two doses of either BNT162b2 or mRNA-1273. Culturing of two million PBMC per well took place with around 9 IU/ml IL-2 and around 10 ug/ml peptides. This CDR3 is 14 amino acids long. With 6 bases removed from V and 3 bases from J, the gap between germline ends came to 14 bases. Germline lookup yields CDR1 MGHDK and CDR2 SYGVNS. In regard to this clone: Its antigen is unidentified.

Profiling relied on immunoSEQ multiplex PCR, and the TCRdb table lists in-frame clones only, not all of them. The data hold 20,000 to 25,000 clones, with about 73% observed a single time. Sequenced here: CD4+ T cells from PBMCs cultured with SARS-CoV-2 spike peptides, sampled after COVID-19 vaccination. This sequence joins TRBV25-1 and TRBJ1-1; D is ambiguous. The receptor was derived from a human donor who received a COVID-19 vaccine. The CDR3 region is CASRKADTDTEAFF. CDR3 bases: TGTGCCAGCAGGAAGGCAGACACGGACACTGAAGCTTTCTTT.